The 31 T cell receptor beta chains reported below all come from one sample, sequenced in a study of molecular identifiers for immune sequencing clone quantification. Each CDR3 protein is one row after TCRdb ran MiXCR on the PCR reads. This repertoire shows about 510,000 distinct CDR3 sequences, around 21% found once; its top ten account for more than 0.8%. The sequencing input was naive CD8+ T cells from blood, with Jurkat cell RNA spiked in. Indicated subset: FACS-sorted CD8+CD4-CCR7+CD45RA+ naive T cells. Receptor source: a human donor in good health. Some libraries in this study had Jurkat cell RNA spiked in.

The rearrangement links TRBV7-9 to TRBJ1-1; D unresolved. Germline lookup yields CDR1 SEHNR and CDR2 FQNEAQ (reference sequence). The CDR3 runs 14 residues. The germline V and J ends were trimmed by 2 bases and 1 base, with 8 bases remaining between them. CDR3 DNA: TGTGCCAGCAGCTTACCAGTGGCGAACACTGAAGCTTTCTTT. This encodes CASSLPVANTEAFF.

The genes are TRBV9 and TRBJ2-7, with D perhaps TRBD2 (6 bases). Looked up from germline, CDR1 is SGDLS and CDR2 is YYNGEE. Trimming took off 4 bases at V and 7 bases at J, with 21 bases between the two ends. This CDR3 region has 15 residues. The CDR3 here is CASSSDPDRDWEQYF. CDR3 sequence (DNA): TGTGCCAGCAGCTCAGATCCTGACCGGGACTGGGAGCAGTACTTC.

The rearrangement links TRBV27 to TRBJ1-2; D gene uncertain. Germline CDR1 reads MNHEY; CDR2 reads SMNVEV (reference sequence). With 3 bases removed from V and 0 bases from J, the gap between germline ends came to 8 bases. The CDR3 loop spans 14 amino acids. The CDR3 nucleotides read TGTGCCAGCAGTTTTAATGTGGCTAACTATGGCTACACCTTC. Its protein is CASSFNVANYGYTF.

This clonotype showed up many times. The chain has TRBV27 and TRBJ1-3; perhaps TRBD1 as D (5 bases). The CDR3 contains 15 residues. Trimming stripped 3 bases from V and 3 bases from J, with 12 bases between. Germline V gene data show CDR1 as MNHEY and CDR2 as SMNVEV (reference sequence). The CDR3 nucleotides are TGTGCCAGCAGTTTGGGACGTCCCGGTGGAAACACCATATATTTT. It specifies CASSLGRPGGNTIYF.

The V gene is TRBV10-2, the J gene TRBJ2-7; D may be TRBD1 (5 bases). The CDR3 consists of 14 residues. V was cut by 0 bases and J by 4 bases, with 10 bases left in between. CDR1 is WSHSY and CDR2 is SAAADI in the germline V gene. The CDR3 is CASSESVQVYEQYF. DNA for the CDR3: TGCGCCAGCAGTGAGTCGGTACAGGTGTACGAGCAGTACTTC.

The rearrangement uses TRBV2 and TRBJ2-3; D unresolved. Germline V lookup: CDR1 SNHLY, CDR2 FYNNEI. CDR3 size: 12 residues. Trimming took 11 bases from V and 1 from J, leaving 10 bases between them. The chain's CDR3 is CAGEGRTDTQYF. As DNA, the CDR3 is TGTGCCGGGGAAGGCCGCACAGATACGCAGTATTTT. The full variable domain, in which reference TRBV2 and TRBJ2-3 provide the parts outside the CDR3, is EPEVTQTPSHQVTQMGQEVILRCVPISNHLYFYWYRQILGQKVEFLVSFYNNEISEKSEIFDDQFSVERPDGSNFTLKIRSTKLEDSAMYFCAGEGRTDTQYFGPGTRLTVL.

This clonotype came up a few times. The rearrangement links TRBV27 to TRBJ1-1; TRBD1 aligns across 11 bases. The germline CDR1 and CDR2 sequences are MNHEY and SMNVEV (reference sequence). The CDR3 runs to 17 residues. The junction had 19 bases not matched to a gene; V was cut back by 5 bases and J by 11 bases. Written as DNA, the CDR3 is TGTGCCAGCAGTCCATGGACAGGGGGCGATGGTATGGGTGTGGCTTTCTTT. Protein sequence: CASSPWTGGDGMGVAFF.

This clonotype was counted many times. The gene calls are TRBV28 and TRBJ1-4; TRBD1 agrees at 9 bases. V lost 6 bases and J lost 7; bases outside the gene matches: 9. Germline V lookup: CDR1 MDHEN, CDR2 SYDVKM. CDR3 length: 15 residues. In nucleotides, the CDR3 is TGTGCCAGCAGGACCCTCGACAGGGGGAGTGAAAAACTGTTTTTT. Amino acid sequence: CASRTLDRGSEKLFF.

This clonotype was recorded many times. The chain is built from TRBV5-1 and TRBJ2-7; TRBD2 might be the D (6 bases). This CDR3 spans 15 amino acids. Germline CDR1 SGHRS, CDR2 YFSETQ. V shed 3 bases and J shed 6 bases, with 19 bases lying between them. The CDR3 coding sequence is TGCGCCAGCAGCTCCCCCAGTGGAGGGACCGGCGAGCAGTACTTC. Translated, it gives CASSSPSGGTGEQYF.

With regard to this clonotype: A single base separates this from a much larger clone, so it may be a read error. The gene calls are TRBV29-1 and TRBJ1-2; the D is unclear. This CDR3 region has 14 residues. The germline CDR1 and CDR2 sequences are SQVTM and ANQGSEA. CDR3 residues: CSVDRERRSYGCTF. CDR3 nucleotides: TGCAGCGTTGATAGGGAGCGACGGAGCTATGGCTGCACCTTC.

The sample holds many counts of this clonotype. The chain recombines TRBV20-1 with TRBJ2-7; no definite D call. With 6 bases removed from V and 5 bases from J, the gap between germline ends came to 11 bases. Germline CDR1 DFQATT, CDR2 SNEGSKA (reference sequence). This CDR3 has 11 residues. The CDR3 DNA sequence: TGCAGTGCCCGGGTTGTGGACGAGCAGTACTTC. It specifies CSARVVDEQYF.

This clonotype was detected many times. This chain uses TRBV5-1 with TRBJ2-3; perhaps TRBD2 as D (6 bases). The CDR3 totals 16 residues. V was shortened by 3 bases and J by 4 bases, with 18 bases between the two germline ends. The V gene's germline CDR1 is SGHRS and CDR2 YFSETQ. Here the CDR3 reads CASSWITGGKADTQYF. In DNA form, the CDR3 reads TGCGCCAGCAGCTGGATCACAGGAGGGAAAGCAGATACGCAGTATTTT.

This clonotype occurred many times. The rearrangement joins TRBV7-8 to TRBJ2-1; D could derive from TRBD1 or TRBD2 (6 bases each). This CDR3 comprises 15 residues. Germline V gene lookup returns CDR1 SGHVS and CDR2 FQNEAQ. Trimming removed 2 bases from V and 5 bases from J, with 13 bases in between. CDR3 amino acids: CASSLIGGPNNEQFF. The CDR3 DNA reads TGTGCCAGCAGCTTAATAGGGGGGCCCAACAATGAGCAGTTCTTC.

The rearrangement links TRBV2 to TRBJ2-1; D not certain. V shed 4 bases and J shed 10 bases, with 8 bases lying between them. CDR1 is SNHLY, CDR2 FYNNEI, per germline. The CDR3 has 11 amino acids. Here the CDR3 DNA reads TGTGCCAGCAGTGGTGACCCGGAGCAGTTCTTC. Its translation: CASSGDPEQFF. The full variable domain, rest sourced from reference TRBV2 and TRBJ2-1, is EPEVTQTPSHQVTQMGQEVILRCVPISNHLYFYWYRQILGQKVEFLVSFYNNEISEKSEIFDDQFSVERPDGSNFTLKIRSTKLEDSAMYFCASSGDPEQFFGPGTRLTVL.

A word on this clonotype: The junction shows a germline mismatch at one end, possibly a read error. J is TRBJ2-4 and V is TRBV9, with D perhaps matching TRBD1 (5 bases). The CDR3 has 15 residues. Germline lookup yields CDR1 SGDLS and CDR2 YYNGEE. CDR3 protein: CASSEQQGTKNIRYF. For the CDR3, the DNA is TGTGCCAGCAGCGAGCAGCAGGGAACCAAAAACATTCGGTACTTC.

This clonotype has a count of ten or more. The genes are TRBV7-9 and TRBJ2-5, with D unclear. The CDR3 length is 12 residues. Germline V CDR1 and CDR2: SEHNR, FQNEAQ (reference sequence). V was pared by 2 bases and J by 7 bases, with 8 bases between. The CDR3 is CASSLFDATQYF. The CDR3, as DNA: TGTGCCAGCAGCTTATTTGACGCGACCCAGTACTTC.

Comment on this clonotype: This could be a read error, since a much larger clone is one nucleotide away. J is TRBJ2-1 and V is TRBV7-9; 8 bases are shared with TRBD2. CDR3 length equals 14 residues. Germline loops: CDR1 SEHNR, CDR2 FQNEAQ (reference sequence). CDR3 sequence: CASRLVLADGEQFF. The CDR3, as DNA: TGTGCCAGCAGATTAGTACTAGCGGACGGTGAGCAGTTCTTC.

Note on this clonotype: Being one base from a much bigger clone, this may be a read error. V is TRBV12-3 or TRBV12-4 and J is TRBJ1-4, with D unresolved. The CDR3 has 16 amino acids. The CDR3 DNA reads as TGTGCCGGCAGTTTGGCAGGATCGACAACTAATGAAAAACTGTTTTTT. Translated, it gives CAGSLAGSTTNEKLFF.

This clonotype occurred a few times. The CDR3 sequence is CASNLGVGEKLFF. CDR3 DNA sequence: TGTGCCAGTAACCTGGGAGTGGGAGAAAAACTGTTTTTT. The chain recombines TRBV19 with TRBJ1-4; D gene uncertain. V lost 7 bases to trimming and J lost 8 bases, with 14 bases between them. The CDR3 has 13 residues. Germline V lookup: CDR1 LNHDA, CDR2 SQIVND (reference sequence).

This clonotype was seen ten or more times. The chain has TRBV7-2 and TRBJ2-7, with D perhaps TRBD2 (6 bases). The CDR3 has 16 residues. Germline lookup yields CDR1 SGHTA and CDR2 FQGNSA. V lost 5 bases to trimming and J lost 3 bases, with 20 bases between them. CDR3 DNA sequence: TGTGCCAGCAGCCCAACAACTAGCTCAGCTTTCTACGAGCAGTACTTC. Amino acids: CASSPTTSSAFYEQYF.

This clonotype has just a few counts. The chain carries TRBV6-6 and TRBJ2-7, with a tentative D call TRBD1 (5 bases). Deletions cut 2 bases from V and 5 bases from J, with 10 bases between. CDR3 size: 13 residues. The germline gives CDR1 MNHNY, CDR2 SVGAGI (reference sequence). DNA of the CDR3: TGTGCCAGCAGTTACGTTCAGGGCAACGAGCAGTACTTC. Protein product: CASSYVQGNEQYF.

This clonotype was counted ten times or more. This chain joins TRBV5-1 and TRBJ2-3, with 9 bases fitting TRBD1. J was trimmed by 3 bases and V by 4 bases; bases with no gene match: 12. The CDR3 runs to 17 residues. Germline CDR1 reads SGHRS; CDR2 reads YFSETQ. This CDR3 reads CASSGGTGWSMTDTQYF. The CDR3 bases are TGCGCCAGCAGCGGCGGGACAGGGTGGAGTATGACAGATACGCAGTATTTT.

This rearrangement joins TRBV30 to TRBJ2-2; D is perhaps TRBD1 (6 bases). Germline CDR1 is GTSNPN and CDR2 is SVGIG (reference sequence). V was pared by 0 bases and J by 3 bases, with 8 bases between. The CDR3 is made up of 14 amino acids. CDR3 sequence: CAWSVDSYTGELFF. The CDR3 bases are TGTGCCTGGAGTGTGGACAGCTACACCGGGGAGCTGTTTTTT. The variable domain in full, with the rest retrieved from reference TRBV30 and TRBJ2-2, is SQTIHQWPATLVQPVGSPLSLECTVEGTSNPNLYWYRQAAGRGLQLLFYSVGIGQISSEVPQNLSASRPQDRQFILSSKKLLLSDSGFYLCAWSVDSYTGELFFGEGSRLTVL.

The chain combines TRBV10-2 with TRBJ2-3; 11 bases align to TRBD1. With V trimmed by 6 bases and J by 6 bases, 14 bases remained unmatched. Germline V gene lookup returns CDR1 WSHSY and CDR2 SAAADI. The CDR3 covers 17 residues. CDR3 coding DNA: TGCGCCAGCAGCTCCGGGACAGGGGGGACCTTTGGGGATACGCAGTATTTT. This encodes CASSSGTGGTFGDTQYF.

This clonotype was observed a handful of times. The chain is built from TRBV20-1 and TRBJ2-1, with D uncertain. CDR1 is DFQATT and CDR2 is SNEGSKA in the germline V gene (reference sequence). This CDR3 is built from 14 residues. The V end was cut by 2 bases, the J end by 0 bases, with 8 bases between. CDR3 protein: CSARRASSYNEQFF. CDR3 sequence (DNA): TGCAGTGCTAGAAGGGCTAGCTCCTACAATGAGCAGTTCTTC.

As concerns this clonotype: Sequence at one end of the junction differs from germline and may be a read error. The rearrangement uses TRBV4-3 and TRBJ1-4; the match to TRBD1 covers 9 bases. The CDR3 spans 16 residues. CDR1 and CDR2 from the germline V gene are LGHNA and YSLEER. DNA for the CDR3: TGCGCCAGCAGCCAAGATGAGGACAGGGGTAATGAAAAACTGTCTTTT. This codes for CASSQDEDRGNEKLSF.

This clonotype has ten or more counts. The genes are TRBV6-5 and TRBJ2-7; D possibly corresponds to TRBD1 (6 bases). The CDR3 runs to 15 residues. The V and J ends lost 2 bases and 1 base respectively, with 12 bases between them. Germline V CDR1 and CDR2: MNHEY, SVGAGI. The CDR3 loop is CASSYGAGASYEQYF. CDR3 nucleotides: TGTGCCAGCAGTTACGGGGCAGGGGCGTCCTACGAGCAGTACTTC.

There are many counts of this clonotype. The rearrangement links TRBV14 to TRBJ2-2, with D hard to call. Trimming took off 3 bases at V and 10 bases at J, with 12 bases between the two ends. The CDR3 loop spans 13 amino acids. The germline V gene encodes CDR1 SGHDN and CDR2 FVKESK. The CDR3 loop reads CASSHSFVLELFF. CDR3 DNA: TGTGCCAGCAGCCACTCCTTCGTTCTGGAGCTGTTTTTT. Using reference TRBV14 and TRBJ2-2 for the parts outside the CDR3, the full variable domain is EAGVTQFPSHSVIEKGQTVTLRCDPISGHDNLYWYRRVMGKEIKFLLHFVKESKQDESGMPNNRFLAERTGGTYSTLKVQPAELEDSGVYFCASSHSFVLELFFGEGSRLTVL.

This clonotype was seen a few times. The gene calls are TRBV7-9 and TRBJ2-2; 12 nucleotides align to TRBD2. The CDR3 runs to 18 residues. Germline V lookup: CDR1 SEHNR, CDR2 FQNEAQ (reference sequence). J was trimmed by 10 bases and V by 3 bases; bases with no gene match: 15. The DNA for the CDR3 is TGTGCCAGCAGCTTGAGTTCACGTCTAGCGGGAGGGCCGGAGGAGCTGTTTTTT. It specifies CASSLSSRLAGGPEELFF.

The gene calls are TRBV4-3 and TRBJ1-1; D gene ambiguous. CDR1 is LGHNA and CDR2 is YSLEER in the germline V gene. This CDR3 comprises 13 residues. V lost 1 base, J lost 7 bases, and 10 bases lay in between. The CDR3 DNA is TGCGCCAGCAGCCAAGTCTTGGATAATGAAGCTTTCTTT. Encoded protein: CASSQVLDNEAFF.

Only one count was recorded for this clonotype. The CDR3 here is CASSQEKQGVNGNTIYF. The DNA for the CDR3 is TGCGCCAGCAGCCAGGAAAAACAGGGGGTGAATGGAAACACCATATATTTT. This chain links TRBV4-1 with TRBJ1-3, with TRBD1 identical over 8 bases. V was pared by 3 bases and J by 3 bases, with 10 bases of the junction left unmatched. CDR1 is MGHRA and CDR2 is YSYEKL in the germline V gene. This CDR3 spans 17 amino acids.